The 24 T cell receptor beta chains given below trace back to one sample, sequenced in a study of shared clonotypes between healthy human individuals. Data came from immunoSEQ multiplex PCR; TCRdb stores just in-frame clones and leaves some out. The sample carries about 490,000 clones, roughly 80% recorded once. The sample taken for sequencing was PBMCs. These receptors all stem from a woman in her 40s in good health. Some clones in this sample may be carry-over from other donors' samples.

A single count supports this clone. In nucleotides, the CDR3 is TGTGCCAGCTCACCCGGGACTAGCGGGATCGATGAGCAGTTCTTC. This translates into CASSPGTSGIDEQFF. The V and J genes are TRBV18 and TRBJ2-1, with 13 bases identical to TRBD2. Germline V gene sequence: CDR1 KGHSH, CDR2 LQKENI. V shed 3 bases and J 8 bases; nucleotides not matched to a gene: 4. The CDR3 is 15 residues long.

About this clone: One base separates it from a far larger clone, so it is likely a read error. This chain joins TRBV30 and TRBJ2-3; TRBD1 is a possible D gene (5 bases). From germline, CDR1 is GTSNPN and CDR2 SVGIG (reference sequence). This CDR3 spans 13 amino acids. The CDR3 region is CVLLQGSTDTQYF. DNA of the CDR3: TGTGTCCTTTTGCAGGGCAGCACAGATACGCAGTATTTT.

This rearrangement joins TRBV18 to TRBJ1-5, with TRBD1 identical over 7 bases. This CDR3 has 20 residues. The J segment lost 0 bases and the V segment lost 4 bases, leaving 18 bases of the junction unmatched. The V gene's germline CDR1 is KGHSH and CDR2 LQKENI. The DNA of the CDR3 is TGTGCCAGCTCACTCGCCTTCCCGGACAGGATATTTTATAGCAATCAGCCCCAGCATTTT. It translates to CASSLAFPDRIFYSNQPQHF.

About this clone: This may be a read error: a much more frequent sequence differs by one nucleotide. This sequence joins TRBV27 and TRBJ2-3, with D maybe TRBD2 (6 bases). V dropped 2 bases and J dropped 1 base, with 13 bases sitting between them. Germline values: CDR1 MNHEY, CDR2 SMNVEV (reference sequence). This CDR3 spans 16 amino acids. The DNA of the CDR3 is TGTGCCAGCAGTTTAGGGGGGAGGAGTGGCACAGATACGCAGTATTTT. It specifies CASSLGGRSGTDTQYF.

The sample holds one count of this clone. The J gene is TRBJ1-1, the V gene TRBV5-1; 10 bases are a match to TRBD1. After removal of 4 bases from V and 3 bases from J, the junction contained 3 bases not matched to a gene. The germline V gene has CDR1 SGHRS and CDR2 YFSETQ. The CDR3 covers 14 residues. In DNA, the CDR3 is TGCGCCAGCAGCCAAGGACAGGGGGACACTGAAGCTTTCTTT. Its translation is CASSQGQGDTEAFF.

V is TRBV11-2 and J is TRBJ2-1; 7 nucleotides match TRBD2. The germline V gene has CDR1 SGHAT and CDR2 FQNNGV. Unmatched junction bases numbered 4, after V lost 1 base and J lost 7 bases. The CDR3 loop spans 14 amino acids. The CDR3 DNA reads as TGTGCCAGCAGCTTAGTAGGTAGCGGGAATGAGCAGTTCTTC. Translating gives CASSLVGSGNEQFF. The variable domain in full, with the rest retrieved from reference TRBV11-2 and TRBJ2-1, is EAGVAQSPRYKIIEKRQSVAFWCNPISGHATLYWYQQILGQGPKLLIQFQNNGVVDDSQLPKDRFSAERLKGVDSTLKIQPAKLEDSAVYLCASSLVGSGNEQFFGPGTRLTVL.

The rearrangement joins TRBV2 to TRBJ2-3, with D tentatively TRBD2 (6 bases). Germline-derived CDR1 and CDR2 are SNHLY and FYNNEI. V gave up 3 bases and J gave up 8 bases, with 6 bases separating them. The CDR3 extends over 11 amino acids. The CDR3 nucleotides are TGTGCCAGCAGTGAGGAGGGTACGCAGTATTTT. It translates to CASSEEGTQYF.

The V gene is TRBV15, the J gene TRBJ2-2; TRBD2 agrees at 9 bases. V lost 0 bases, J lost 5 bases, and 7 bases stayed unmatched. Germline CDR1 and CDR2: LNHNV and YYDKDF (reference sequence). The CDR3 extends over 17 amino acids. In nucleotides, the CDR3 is TGTGCCACCAGCAGAGAAGGTAGCGGGAGAGGTACCGGGGAGCTGTTTTTT. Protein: CATSREGSGRGTGELFF.

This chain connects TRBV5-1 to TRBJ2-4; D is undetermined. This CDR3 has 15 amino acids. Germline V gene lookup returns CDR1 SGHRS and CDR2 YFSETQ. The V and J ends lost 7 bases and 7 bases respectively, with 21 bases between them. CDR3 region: CASARTSLKDNIQYF. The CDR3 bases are TGCGCCAGCGCAAGGACGAGTCTGAAGGATAACATTCAGTACTTC.

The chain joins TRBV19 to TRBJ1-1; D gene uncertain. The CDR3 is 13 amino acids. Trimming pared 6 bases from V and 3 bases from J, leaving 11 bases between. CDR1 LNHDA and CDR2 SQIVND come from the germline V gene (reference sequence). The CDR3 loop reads CASRNTRYTEAFF. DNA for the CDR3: TGTGCCAGTAGGAACACCCGATACACTGAAGCTTTCTTT.

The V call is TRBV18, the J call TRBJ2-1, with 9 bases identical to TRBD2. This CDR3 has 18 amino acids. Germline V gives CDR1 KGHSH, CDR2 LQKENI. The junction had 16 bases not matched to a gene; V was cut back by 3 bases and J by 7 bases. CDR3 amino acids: CASSPQQGLAGVGNEQFF. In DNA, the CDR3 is TGTGCCAGCTCACCCCAGCAGGGGTTAGCGGGAGTGGGGAATGAGCAGTTCTTC.

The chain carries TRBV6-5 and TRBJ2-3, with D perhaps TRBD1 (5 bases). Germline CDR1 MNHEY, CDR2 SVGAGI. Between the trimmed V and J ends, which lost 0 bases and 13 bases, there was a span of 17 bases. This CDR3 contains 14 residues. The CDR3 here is CASSYSFRQGQKYF. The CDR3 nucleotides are TGTGCCAGCAGTTACTCGTTCCGGCAGGGTCAAAAGTATTTT.

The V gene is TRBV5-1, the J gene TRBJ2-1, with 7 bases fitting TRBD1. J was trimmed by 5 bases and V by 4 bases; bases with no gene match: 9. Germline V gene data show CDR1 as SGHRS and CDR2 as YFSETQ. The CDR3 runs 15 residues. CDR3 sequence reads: CASSKTGAENNEQFF. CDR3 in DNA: TGCGCCAGCAGCAAAACAGGGGCGGAGAACAATGAGCAGTTCTTC.

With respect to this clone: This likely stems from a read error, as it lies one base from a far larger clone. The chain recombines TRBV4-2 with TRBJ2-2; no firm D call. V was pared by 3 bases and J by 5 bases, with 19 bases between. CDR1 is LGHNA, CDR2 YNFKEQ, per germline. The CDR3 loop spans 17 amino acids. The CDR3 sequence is CASSQARAGRNTGELFF. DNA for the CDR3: TGTGCCAGCAGCCAGGCACGGGCAGGACGGAATACCGGGGAGCTGTTTTTT.

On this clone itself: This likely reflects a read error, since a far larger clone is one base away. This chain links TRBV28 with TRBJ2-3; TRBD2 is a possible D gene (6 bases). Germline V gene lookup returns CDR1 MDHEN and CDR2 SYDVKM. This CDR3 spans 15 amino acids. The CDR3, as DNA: TGTACCAGCAGTTTATTCTTGGAGGGGTCAGTTACGCAGTATTTT. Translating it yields CTSSLFLEGSVTQYF.

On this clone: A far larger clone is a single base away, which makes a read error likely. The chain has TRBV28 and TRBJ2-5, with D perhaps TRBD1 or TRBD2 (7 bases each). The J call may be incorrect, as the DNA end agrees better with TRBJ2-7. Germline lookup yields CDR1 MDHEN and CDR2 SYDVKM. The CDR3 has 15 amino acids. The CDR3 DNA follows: TGTGCCAGCAGTTTAAGCGGGACAGCCTACTACGAGCAGTACTTC. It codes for CASSLSGTAYYEQYF.

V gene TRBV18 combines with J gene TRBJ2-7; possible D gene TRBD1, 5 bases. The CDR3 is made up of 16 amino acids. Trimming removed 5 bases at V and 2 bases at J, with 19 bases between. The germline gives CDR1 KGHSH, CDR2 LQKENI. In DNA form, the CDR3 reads TGTGCCAGCTCATCAGAAACAGGATCTTTTACCTACGAGCAGTACTTC. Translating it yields CASSSETGSFTYEQYF.

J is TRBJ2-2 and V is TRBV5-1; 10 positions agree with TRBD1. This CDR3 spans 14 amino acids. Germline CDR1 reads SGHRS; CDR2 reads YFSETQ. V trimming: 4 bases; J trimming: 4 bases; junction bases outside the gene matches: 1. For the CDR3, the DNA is TGCGCCAGCAGCAGACAGGGGGCCACCGGGGAGCTGTTTTTT. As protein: CASSRQGATGELFF.

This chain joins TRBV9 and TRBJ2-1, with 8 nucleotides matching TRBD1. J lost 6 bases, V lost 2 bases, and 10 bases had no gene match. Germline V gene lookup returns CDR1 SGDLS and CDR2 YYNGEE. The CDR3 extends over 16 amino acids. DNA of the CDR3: TGTGCCAGCAGCGTCTCGACAGGGGCTTTTCGCAATGAGCAGTTCTTC. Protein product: CASSVSTGAFRNEQFF.

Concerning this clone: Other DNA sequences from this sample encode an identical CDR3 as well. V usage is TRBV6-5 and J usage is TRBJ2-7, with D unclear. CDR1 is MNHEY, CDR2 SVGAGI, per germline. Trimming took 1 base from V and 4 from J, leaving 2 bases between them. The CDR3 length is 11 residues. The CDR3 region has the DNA TGTGCCAGCAGTTACTTGTACGAGCAGTACTTC. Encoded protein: CASSYLYEQYF.

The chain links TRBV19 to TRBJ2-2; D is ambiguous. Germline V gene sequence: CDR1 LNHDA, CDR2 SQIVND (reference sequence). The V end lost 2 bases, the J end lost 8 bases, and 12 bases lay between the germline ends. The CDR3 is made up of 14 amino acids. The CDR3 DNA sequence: TGTGCCAGTAGTATAAATCTAGGTGCAGGGGAGCTGTTTTTT. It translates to CASSINLGAGELFF. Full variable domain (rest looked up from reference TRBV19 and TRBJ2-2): DGGITQSPKYLFRKEGQNVTLSCEQNLNHDAMYWYRQDPGQGLRLIYYSQIVNDFQKGDIAEGYSVSREKKESFPLTVTSAQKNPTAFYLCASSINLGAGELFFGEGSRLTVL.

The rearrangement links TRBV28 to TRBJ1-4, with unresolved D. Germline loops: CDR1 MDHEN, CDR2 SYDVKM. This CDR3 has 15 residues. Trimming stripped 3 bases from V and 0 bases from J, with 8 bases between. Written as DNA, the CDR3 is TGTGCCAGCAGTTTGTCCTTTGCAACTAATGAAAAACTGTTTTTT. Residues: CASSLSFATNEKLFF.

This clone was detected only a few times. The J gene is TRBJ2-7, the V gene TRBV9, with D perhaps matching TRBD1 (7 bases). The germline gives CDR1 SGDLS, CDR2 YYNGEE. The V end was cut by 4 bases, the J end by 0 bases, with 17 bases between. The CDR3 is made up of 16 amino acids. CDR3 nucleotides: TGTGCCAGCAGCCCCCGAGGAGGGGACAGCTCCTACGAGCAGTACTTC. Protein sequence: CASSPRGGDSSYEQYF.

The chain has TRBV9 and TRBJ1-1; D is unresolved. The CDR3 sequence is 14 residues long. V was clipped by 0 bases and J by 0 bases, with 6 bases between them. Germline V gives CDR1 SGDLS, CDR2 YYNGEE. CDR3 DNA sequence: TGTGCCAGCAGCGTAGGGGCTGTGAACACTGAAGCTTTCTTT. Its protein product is CASSVGAVNTEAFF.